The 18 T cell receptor beta chains presented below share a single source sample, sequenced in a study of blood T cells in healthy people across ages. A J-beta primer mix and a sample-barcoded 5' primer were used in a second PCR of about 6 to 12 cycles. Using its own MiXCR run on the 5' RACE reads, TCRdb lists one record per CDR3 protein. This table holds about 1.8 million distinct CDR3 sequences, around half found once. Sequences were obtained from blood. These receptors all come from a woman between 40 and 55 years old in good health.

This clonotype was seen only a few times. The V gene is TRBV24-1, the J gene TRBJ2-1, with 8 bases fitting TRBD1. V dropped 7 bases and J dropped 8; count of bases not matched to a gene: 12. The germline V gene encodes CDR1 KGHDR and CDR2 SFDVKD. CDR3 length: 15 amino acids. The CDR3 protein is CATRRGQGASDEQFF. The CDR3, as DNA: TGTGCCACCAGGAGGGGGCAGGGGGCGTCGGATGAGCAGTTCTTC.

A few counts support this clonotype. This chain uses TRBV2 with TRBJ2-4, with D tentatively TRBD2 (6 bases). The J call is uncertain, as TRBJ2-7 better fits the DNA end. The CDR3 is 14 residues long. Germline loops: CDR1 SNHLY, CDR2 FYNNEI. The CDR3, as DNA: TGTGCCAGCAGGGTCGGGGGTAATACCTACGAGCAGTACTTC. Translated, it gives CASRVGGNTYEQYF.

The table lists this clonotype with many counts. The J gene is TRBJ2-7, the V gene TRBV29-1; 8 bases agree with TRBD1. Germline loops: CDR1 SQVTM, CDR2 ANQGSEA. Trimming took 4 bases from V and 4 from J; bases not matched to a gene: 6. This CDR3 comprises 13 residues. The chain's CDR3 is CSVVGTGEYEQYF. In DNA form, the CDR3 reads TGCAGCGTTGTGGGGACAGGTGAATACGAGCAGTACTTC.

V gene TRBV4-1 combines with J gene TRBJ2-7; D call uncertain. This CDR3 spans 14 amino acids. Germline V gives CDR1 MGHRA, CDR2 YSYEKL. Deletions cut 0 bases from V and 7 bases from J, with 13 bases between. The DNA for the CDR3 is TGCGCCAGCAGCCAAGAGGGTAGGCCCGGGGAGCAGTACTTC. Amino acid sequence: CASSQEGRPGEQYF.

The table lists this clonotype with a few counts. The chain employs TRBV15 and TRBJ2-6; D uncertain. V dropped 2 bases and J dropped 0 bases, with 17 bases sitting between them. This CDR3 contains 19 residues. Germline assignment: CDR1 LNHNV and CDR2 YYDKDF (reference sequence). CDR3: CATSRSGLIASSGANVLTF. CDR3 nucleotide sequence: TGTGCCACCAGCAGATCCGGCCTAATAGCCTCCTCTGGGGCCAACGTCCTGACTTTC.

V gene TRBV2 combines with J gene TRBJ2-7; 10 bases align to TRBD1. The closer fit of TRBJ2-5 to the DNA end suggests the J call may be wrong. CDR1 and CDR2 (germline): SNHLY, FYNNEI. This CDR3 region has 14 residues. In nucleotides, the CDR3 is TGTGCCAGCGTTTGGGACAGGGGTCAAGAGACCCAGTACTTC. Translated: CASVWDRGQETQYF.

CDR3 in amino acids: CSTGTKQETQYF. CDR3 bases: TGCAGTACCGGGACTAAACAAGAGACCCAGTACTTC. The chain recombines TRBV20-1 with TRBJ2-5, with 7 nucleotides matching TRBD2. The CDR3 extends over 12 amino acids. Unmatched junction bases numbered 5, after V lost 8 bases and J lost 2 bases. The V gene's germline CDR1 is DFQATT and CDR2 SNEGSKA (reference sequence).

The CDR3, as DNA: TGTGCCAGCAGCCAGGAGGTGGGAACTTACAATGAGCAGTTCTTC. It translates to CASSQEVGTYNEQFF. The V and J genes are TRBV7-3 and TRBJ2-1; D is perhaps TRBD2 (5 bases). The V end lost 5 bases, the J end lost 4 bases, and 15 bases lay between the germline ends. The CDR3 is 15 residues long. Germline CDR1 SGHTA, CDR2 FQGTGA.

V and J are TRBV4-1 and TRBJ1-5; a possible D gene is TRBD1 (5 bases). There are 15 residues in the CDR3. Trimming left V 4 bases short and J 3 bases short, with 13 bases between. The germline V gene encodes CDR1 MGHRA and CDR2 YSYEKL. CDR3 residues: CASSPSGGNNQPQHF. CDR3 DNA: TGCGCCAGCAGCCCTTCGGGGGGGAACAATCAGCCCCAGCATTTT.

The chain couples TRBV18 to TRBJ2-1; 9 bases map to TRBD2. Trimming at V came to 5 bases and at J to 10 bases, leaving 9 bases not matched to a gene. Germline values: CDR1 KGHSH, CDR2 LQKENI. The CDR3 spans 14 residues. The CDR3 DNA follows: TGTGCCAGCTCAGCCGCTAGCGGGGTAGGAGAGCAGTTCTTC. It codes for CASSAASGVGEQFF.

This clonotype has just one count. This sequence joins TRBV7-9 and TRBJ2-7, with D possibly being TRBD1 (6 bases). The CDR3 sequence is 14 residues long. The germline CDR1 and CDR2 sequences are SEHNR and FQNEAQ (reference sequence). Trimming removed 6 bases at V and 0 bases at J, with 12 bases between. The DNA of the CDR3 is TGTGCCAGCAGGAACAGGGCCAGCTCCTACGAGCAGTACTTC. Amino acids: CASRNRASSYEQYF.

This clonotype showed up just a few times. V and J are TRBV7-2 and TRBJ2-4, with D unresolved. The J call is in doubt because the DNA end fits TRBJ2-5 better. This CDR3 region has 13 residues. The germline V gene encodes CDR1 SGHTA and CDR2 FQGNSA. The CDR3 protein is CASTPSFAETQYF. The CDR3 DNA follows: TGTGCCAGCACCCCATCATTTGCGGAGACCCAGTACTTC.

In this sample, this clonotype turned up a few times. The chain uses TRBV28 and TRBJ2-1; possibly TRBD2 for D (5 bases). The length of the CDR3 is 14 residues. CDR1 and CDR2 from the germline V gene are MDHEN and SYDVKM. V lost 4 bases and J lost 5, with 12 bases in between. In DNA, the CDR3 is TGTGCCAGCAGTTCCGGAGGAGCTAACAATGAGCAGTTCTTC. Residues: CASSSGGANNEQFF.

This clonotype was seen a few times. The rearrangement joins TRBV7-2 to TRBJ1-2; 8 bases agree with TRBD1. The CDR3 covers 14 residues. From germline, CDR1 is SGHTA and CDR2 FQGNSA. With 4 bases clipped from V and 3 bases from J, the junction kept 4 bases outside the gene matches. The CDR3 DNA reads TGTGCCAGCAGCTCCCGACAGGGGTACTATGGCTACACCTTC. Its translation: CASSSRQGYYGYTF.

This chain connects TRBV4-3 to TRBJ1-6, with D maybe TRBD1 (5 bases). This CDR3 spans 15 amino acids. Trimming removed 5 bases at V and 7 bases at J, with 15 bases between. Germline V gene data show CDR1 as LGHNA and CDR2 as YSLEER. The CDR3 protein is CASSVRDGVNSPLHF. In DNA form, the CDR3 reads TGCGCCAGCAGCGTCCGGGACGGTGTCAATTCACCCCTCCACTTT.

This clonotype turned up a few times. Compared with germline, one end of the junction differs, possibly owing to a read error. The V call is TRBV6-5, the J call TRBJ2-4; D is undetermined. This CDR3 spans 12 amino acids. Looked up from germline, CDR1 is MNHEY and CDR2 is SVGAGI. CDR3 coding DNA: TGTGCCAGCAGTTACGCGTGGGGAACCCAGTATTTC. Protein product: CASSYAWGTQYF.

The genes are TRBV20-1 and TRBJ1-4; D ambiguous. Germline CDR1 reads DFQATT; CDR2 reads SNEGSKA (reference sequence). Trimming removed 7 bases from V and 3 bases from J, with 12 bases in between. The CDR3 has 13 amino acids. The DNA for the CDR3 is TGCAGTGGGCGTCCAGATTCTAATGAAAAACTGTTTTTT. This sequence encodes CSGRPDSNEKLFF.

The chain uses TRBV15 and TRBJ2-4; 11 positions agree with TRBD1. The J call is uncertain, as TRBJ2-7 better fits the DNA end. Germline V CDR1 and CDR2: LNHNV, YYDKDF (reference sequence). The CDR3 covers 14 residues. This CDR3 reads CATSRDRGLYEQYF. The CDR3, as DNA: TGTGCCACCAGCAGGGACAGGGGGCTCTACGAGCAGTACTTC.